This TCR beta chain was profiled in a study of blood T cell repertoires in COVID-19. Study background: The analysed material was cDNA or gDNA that came from T cells, B-cell-depleted T cells, or PBMCs.

Method: immunoSEQ multiplex PCR; TCRdb's copy keeps in-frame clones and lacks some. In the table there are 200,000 or so clones, around 91% of which are singletons. The CDR3 is 13 amino acids. The V end lost 0 bases, the J end lost 7 bases, and 10 bases lay between the germline ends. Germline CDR1 reads SGHRS; CDR2 reads YFSETQ. This clone was seen once. Assignments of participants to cohorts depended upon their own reported clinical history. V and J are TRBV5-1 and TRBJ1-1, with D perhaps matching TRBD1 (6 bases). Sequencing used PBMCs or T cells enriched from blood (not recorded which). This sequence was found in a woman between 18 and 29 years old in a cohort exposed to, infected with or recovered from COVID-19 (not recorded which). The CDR3 DNA reads TGCGCCAGCAGCTTGGGGACAGAGTATGAAGCTTTCTTT. Amino acid sequence: CASSLGTEYEAFF.